What follows describes a single TCR beta chain. Its antigen remains unidentified. These data come from a study of T cell responses to AZD1222 COVID-19 vaccine. Investigators merged groups given second doses at roughly 4 or roughly 12 weeks. Per the germline V gene, CDR1 is LNHDA and CDR2 is SQIVND (reference sequence). Between the trimmed V and J ends, which lost 5 bases and 0 bases, there was a span of 11 bases. The CDR3 is 15 amino acids. Study-wide points: Breadth and depth of Spike-specific TCRs rose after two AZD1222 doses. Clonal diversity may have been underestimated, and the donors were mostly white British, with more females than males. It was only 6 or 7 AZD1222 recipients who were seropositive at baseline.

Method: immunoSEQ multiplex PCR; TCRdb's copy keeps in-frame clones and lacks some. The data show roughly 100,000 clones, 90% seen once. The V gene is TRBV19, the J gene TRBJ1-5; D is possibly TRBD1 (6 bases). The receptor's source is an adult who received the AZD1222 COVID-19 vaccine. This sample comprised peripheral blood, obtained 28 days after the second AZD1222 dose. CDR3 nucleotide sequence: TGTGCCAGTAGTTATGCAGGGGTTAGCAATCAGCCCCAGCATTTT. Translated, it gives CASSYAGVSNQPQHF.